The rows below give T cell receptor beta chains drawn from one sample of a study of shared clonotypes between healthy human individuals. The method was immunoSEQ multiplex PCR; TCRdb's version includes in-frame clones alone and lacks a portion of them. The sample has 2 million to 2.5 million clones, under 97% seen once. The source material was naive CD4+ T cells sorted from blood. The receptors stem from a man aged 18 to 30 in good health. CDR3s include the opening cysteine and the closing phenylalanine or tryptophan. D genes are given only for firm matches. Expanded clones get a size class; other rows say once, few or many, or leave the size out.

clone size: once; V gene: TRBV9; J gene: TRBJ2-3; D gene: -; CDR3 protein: CASSVGSSTDTQYF; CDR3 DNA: TGTGCCAGCAGCGTCGGGAGTAGCACAGATACGCAGTATTTT
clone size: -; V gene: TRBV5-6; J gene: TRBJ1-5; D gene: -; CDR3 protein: CASSLGRSSNQPQHF; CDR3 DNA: TGTGCCAGCAGCTTGGGCAGGAGTAGCAATCAGCCCCAGCATTTT
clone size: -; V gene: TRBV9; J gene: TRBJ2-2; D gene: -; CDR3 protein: CASSVEGTNTGELFF; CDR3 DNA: TGTGCCAGCAGCGTAGAGGGGACGAACACCGGGGAGCTGTTTTTT
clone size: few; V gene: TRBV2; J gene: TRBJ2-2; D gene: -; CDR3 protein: CASSEVWTAVGELFF; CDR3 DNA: TGTGCCAGCAGTGAAGTCTGGACAGCCGTCGGGGAGCTGTTTTTT
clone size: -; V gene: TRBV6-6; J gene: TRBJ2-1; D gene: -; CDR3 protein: CASSTPGDEQFF; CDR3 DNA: TGTGCCAGCAGCACCCCCGGGGATGAGCAGTTCTTC
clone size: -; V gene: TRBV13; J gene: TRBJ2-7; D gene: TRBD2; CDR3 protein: CASSSLGLADYEQYF; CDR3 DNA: TGTGCCAGCAGCTCGCTAGGACTAGCGGACTACGAGCAGTACTTC
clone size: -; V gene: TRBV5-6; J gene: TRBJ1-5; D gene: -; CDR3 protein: CASSLRKGAGQPQHF; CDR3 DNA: TGTGCCAGCAGCTTACGAAAGGGTGCGGGACAGCCCCAGCATTTT
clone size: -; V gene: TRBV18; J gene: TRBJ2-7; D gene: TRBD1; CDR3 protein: CASSPYEDRGPGEQYF; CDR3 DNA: TGTGCCAGCTCACCTTACGAGGACAGGGGGCCCGGCGAGCAGTACTTC
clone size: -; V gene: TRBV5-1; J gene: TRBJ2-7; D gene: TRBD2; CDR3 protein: CASSLDPAGGLEQYF; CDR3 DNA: TGCGCCAGCAGCTTGGATCCAGCGGGGGGGCTCGAGCAGTACTTC
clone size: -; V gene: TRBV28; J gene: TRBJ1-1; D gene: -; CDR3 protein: CASRLGFRNTEAFF; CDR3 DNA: TGTGCCAGCAGGTTAGGTTTCAGGAACACTGAAGCTTTCTTT
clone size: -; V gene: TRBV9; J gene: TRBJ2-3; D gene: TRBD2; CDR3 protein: CASSVGQWLAGGPQYF; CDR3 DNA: TGTGCCAGCAGCGTAGGTCAGTGGCTAGCGGGGGGGCCCCAGTATTTT
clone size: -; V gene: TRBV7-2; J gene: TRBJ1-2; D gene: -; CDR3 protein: CASSLDGTGSRGYTF; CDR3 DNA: TGTGCCAGCAGCTTAGATGGAACGGGATCGAGAGGCTACACCTTC
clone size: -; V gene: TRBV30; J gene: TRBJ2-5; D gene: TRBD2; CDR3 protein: CAWSVLAGAGETQYF; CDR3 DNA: TGTGCCTGGAGTGTGCTAGCGGGGGCTGGAGAGACCCAGTACTTC
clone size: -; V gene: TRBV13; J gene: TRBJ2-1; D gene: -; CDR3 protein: CASSLEGAPYSYNEQFF; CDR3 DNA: TGTGCCAGCAGCCTAGAAGGGGCCCCGTATTCCTACAATGAGCAGTTCTTC
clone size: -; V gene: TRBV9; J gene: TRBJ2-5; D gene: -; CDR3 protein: CASSPFTTNPGTPGETQYF; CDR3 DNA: TGTGCCAGCAGCCCCTTTACCACAAATCCCGGGACCCCGGGGGAGACCCAGTACTTC
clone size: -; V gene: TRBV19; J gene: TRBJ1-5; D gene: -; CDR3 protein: CASGQGHQPQHF; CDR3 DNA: TGTGCCAGTGGGCAGGGTCATCAGCCCCAGCATTTT
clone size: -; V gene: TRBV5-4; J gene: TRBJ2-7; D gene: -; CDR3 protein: CASSLSREAQSYEQYF; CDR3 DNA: TGTGCCAGCAGCTTATCTAGGGAAGCACAGTCCTACGAGCAGTACTTC
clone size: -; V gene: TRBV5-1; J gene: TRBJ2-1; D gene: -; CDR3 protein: CASSSEGQTYNEQFF; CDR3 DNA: TGCGCCAGCAGCTCTGAAGGACAAACCTACAATGAGCAGTTCTTC
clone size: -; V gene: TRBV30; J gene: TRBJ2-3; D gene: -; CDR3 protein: CACGRGNTDTQYF; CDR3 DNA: TGTGCCTGTGGGAGGGGGAACACAGATACGCAGTATTTT
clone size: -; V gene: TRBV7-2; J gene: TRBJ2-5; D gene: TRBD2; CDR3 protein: CASSFTSGQETQYF; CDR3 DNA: TGTGCCAGCAGCTTCACTAGCGGCCAAGAGACCCAGTACTTC
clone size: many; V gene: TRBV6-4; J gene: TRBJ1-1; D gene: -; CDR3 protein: CASSDTDRRTEAFF; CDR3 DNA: TGTGCCAGCAGTGACACCGACAGAAGGACTGAAGCTTTCTTT
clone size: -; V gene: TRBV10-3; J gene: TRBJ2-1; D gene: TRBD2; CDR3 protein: CAITATSGLNYNEQFF; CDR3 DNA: TGTGCCATCACCGCGACTAGCGGACTCAACTACAATGAGCAGTTCTTC
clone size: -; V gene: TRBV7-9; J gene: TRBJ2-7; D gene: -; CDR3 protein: CASSLAEPYEQYF; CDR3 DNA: TGTGCCAGCAGCTTAGCGGAGCCCTACGAGCAGTACTTC
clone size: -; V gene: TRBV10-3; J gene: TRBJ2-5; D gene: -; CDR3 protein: CAIRAGQETQYF; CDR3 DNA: TGTGCCATCAGGGCAGGGCAAGAGACCCAGTACTTC
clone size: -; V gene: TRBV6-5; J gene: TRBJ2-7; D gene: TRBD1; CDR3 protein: CASSSRGQGLGEQYF; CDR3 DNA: TGTGCCAGCAGTTCCCGGGGACAGGGGCTAGGGGAGCAGTACTTC
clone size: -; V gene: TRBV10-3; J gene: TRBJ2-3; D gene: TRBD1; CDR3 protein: CAIRQGSPDTQYF; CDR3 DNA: TGTGCCATCAGACAGGGGAGTCCAGATACGCAGTATTTT
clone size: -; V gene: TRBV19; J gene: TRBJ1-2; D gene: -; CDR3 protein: CASSPGLTDYGYTF; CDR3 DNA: TGTGCCAGTAGTCCAGGACTTACCGACTATGGCTACACCTTC
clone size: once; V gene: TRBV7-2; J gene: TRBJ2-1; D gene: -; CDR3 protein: CASSLGGTTYNEQFF; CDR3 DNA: TGTGCCAGCAGCTTGGGTGGTACGACCTACAATGAGCAGTTCTTC
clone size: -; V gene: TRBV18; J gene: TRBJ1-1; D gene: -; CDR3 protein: CASSPLMVTEAFF; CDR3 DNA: TGTGCCAGCTCACCCCTGATGGTCACTGAAGCTTTCTTT
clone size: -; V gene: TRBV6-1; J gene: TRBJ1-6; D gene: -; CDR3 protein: CASSEAAHGNSPLHF; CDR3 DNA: TGTGCCAGCAGTGAAGCAGCCCATGGGAATTCACCCCTCCACTTT
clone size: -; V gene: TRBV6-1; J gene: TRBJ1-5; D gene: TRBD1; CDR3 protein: CASSGTGGAGQPQHF; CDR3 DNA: TGTGCCAGCAGTGGGACAGGGGGCGCGGGGCAGCCCCAGCATTTT
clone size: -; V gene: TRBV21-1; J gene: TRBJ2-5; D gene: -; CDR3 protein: CASSKRDILLGPQETQYF; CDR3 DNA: TGTGCCAGCAGCAAACGGGACATCTTATTGGGTCCCCAAGAGACCCAGTACTTC
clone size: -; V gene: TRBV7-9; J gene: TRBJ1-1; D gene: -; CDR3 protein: CASSFLQGVGSEAFF; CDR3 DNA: TGTGCCAGCAGCTTTTTGCAGGGCGTGGGATCTGAAGCTTTCTTT
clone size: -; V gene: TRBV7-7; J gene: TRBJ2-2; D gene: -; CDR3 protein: CASSFGTSTGELFF; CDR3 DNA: TGTGCTAGCAGCTTCGGGACATCAACCGGGGAGCTGTTTTTT
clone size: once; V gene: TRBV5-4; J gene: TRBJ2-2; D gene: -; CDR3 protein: CASRTRPDANTGELFF; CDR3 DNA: TGTGCCAGCAGGACTAGGCCAGACGCGAACACCGGGGAGCTGTTTTTT
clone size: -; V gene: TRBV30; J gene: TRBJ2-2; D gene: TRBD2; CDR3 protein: CAWSFGGGMAGELFF; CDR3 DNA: TGTGCCTGGAGTTTTGGCGGGGGGATGGCCGGGGAGCTGTTTTTT
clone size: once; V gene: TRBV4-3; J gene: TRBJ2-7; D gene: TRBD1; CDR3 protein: CASSHAGTGPYEQYF; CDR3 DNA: TGCGCCAGCAGCCATGCCGGGACAGGGCCCTACGAGCAGTACTTC
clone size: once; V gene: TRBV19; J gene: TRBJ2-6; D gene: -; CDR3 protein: CASQRATSSGANVLTF; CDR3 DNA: TGTGCCAGTCAGAGGGCTACCAGCTCTGGGGCCAACGTCCTGACTTTC
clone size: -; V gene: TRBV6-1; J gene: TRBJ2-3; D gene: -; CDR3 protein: CASSGQGGGTDTQYF; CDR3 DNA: TGTGCCAGCAGTGGCCAGGGTGGAGGCACAGATACGCAGTATTTT
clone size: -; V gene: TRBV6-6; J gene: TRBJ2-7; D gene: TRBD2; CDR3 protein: CASSGLADSYEQYF; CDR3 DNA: TGTGCCAGCAGCGGACTAGCGGACTCCTACGAGCAGTACTTC